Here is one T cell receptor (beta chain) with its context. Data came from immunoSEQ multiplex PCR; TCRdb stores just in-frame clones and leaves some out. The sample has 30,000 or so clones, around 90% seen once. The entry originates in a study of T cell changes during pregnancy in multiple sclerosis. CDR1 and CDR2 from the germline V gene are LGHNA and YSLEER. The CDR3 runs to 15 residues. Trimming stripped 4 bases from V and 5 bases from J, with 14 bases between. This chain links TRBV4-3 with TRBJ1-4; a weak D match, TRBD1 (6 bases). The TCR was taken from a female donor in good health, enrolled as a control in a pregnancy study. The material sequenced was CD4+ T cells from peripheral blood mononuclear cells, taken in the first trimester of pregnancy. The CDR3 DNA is TGCGCCAGCAGCCTTCAGGGGCACCAAAATGAAAAACTGTTTTTT. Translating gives CASSLQGHQNEKLFF.